This T cell receptor beta chain was profiled in a study of T cell clones after liver transplantation. Study results and limitations: Compared with third party-reactive sequences, donor-reactive ones declined more, independent of withdrawal success.

Between the trimmed V and J ends, which lost 3 bases and 5 bases, there was a span of 10 bases. CDR1 is WNHNN, CDR2 SYGVQD, per germline (reference sequence). The CDR3 consists of 13 residues. Sequencing used immunoSEQ multiplex PCR; TCRdb keeps in-frame clones, though not all of them. This repertoire shows tens of thousands of clones, 70% to 75% found once; its top ten account for about 9.7%. Concerning this clone: Antigen specificity is unknown.

This clonotype was obtained from a human patient who received a liver transplant. The T cells may come from the graft donor. The sample consisted of CD4+ T cells from blood, taken at the 22-month timepoint. This chain connects TRBV10-1 to TRBJ1-1; tentatively, D is TRBD1 (5 bases). The CDR3 region is CASSEAGGTEAFF. The DNA for the CDR3 is TGCGCCAGCAGTGAAGCGGGGGGAACTGAAGCTTTCTTT.